This is a list of T cell receptor beta chains from one sample in a study of early stage breast cancer tumors. Using immunoSEQ multiplex PCR, the repertoire was profiled, and TCRdb retains in-frame clones only, with some absent. The data show about 69,000 clones, with over 80% seen just once and about 4.4% held by the top ten. The sequencing input was blood. The receptors were sampled from a person aged 35-55 years with breast cancer. CDR3s include the opening cysteine and the closing phenylalanine or tryptophan. A D gene is named only where the DNA matches it firmly. Expanded clones get a size class; other rows say once, few or many, or leave the size out.

J gene | V gene | clone size | D gene | CDR3 protein | CDR3 DNA
TRBJ2-3 | TRBV11-2 | . | . | CASSLAGVEDTQYF | TGTGCCAGCAGCTTAGCGGGAGTGGAAGATACGCAGTATTTT
TRBJ2-2 | TRBV5-4 | . | TRBD1 | CASSPGTGGGRAGELFF | TGTGCCAGCAGCCCCGGGACAGGGGGCGGTAGGGCCGGGGAGCTGTTTTTT
TRBJ2-7 | TRBV28 | . | . | CASSPSYRTRTYEQYF | TGTGCCAGCAGTCCCTCCTACCGAACTCGAACCTACGAGCAGTACTTC
TRBJ1-1 | TRBV29-1 | once | . | CSVVESITEAFF | TGCAGCGTTGTGGAGAGTATCACTGAAGCTTTCTTT
TRBJ2-3 | TRBV30 | . | TRBD2 | CAWSATGTSGPDTQYF | TGTGCCTGGAGTGCCACCGGGACTAGCGGGCCAGATACGCAGTATTTT
TRBJ2-1 | TRBV7-8 | . | . | CASSFRQKNNEQFF | TGTGCCAGCAGCTTCCGACAGAAGAACAATGAGCAGTTCTTC
TRBJ1-5 | TRBV19 | few | TRBD1 | CASSPGQADQPQHF | TGTGCCAGTAGTCCGGGACAGGCCGATCAGCCCCAGCATTTT
TRBJ2-1 | TRBV7-9 | . | TRBD1 | CASSLATGNNEQFF | TGTGCCAGCAGTCTTGCGACAGGGAACAATGAGCAGTTCTTC
TRBJ2-3 | TRBV5-1 | few | TRBD2 | CASSLRAGASTDTQYF | TGCGCCAGCAGCTTAAGAGCGGGAGCTAGCACAGATACGCAGTATTTT
TRBJ1-1 | TRBV28 | . | TRBD1 | CASTLLRATGGTEAFF | TGTGCCAGCACTCTACTCCGCGCGACAGGGGGCACTGAAGCTTTCTTT
TRBJ1-5 | TRBV18 | . | . | CASSPSGQPQHF | TGTGCCAGCTCACCATCAGGGCAGCCCCAGCATTTT
TRBJ2-5 | TRBV6-5 | . | . | CASSYGTGIGETQYF | TGTGCCAGCAGTTACGGTACAGGGATCGGAGAGACCCAGTACTTC
TRBJ2-7 | TRBV25-1 | . | . | CASSVFKRGEQYF | TGTGCCAGCAGTGTGTTTAAAAGGGGCGAGCAGTACTTC
TRBJ1-2 | TRBV28 | . | . | CASSLGSYGYTF | TGTGCCAGCAGTTTAGGCAGCTATGGCTACACCTTC
TRBJ2-7 | TRBV27 | . | TRBD1 | CASSYSGTGVSYEQYF | TGTGCCAGCAGTTACTCCGGGACAGGGGTCTCCTACGAGCAGTACTTC
TRBJ2-1 | TRBV5-1 | . | TRBD1 | CASSAGQGGIEQFF | TGCGCCAGCAGCGCCGGACAGGGGGGGATCGAGCAGTTCTTC
TRBJ2-7 | TRBV30 | . | TRBD2 | CASYPGGSGLYEQYF | TGTGCCTCTTACCCCGGGGGTAGCGGGCTTTACGAGCAGTACTTC
TRBJ1-2 | TRBV2 | . | . | CASSVSGVSGYTF | TGTGCCAGCAGTGTTTCCGGGGTGAGTGGCTACACCTTC
TRBJ2-1 | TRBV30 | . | TRBD1 | CAWRTGSSYNEQFF | TGTGCCTGGCGGACAGGAAGCTCCTACAATGAGCAGTTCTTC
TRBJ1-2 | TRBV30 | . | TRBD1 | CAWSGQGYGYTF | TGTGCCTGGAGTGGACAGGGTTATGGCTACACCTTC
TRBJ1-1 | TRBV7-2 | . | . | CASSLFVRGEAFF | TGTGCCAGCAGCCTTTTTGTTAGGGGAGAAGCTTTCTTT
TRBJ2-7 | TRBV2 | . | TRBD2 | CASNREGSGYEQYF | TGTGCCAGCAACCGGGAGGGTAGTGGCTACGAGCAGTACTTC
TRBJ2-1 | TRBV18 | . | . | CASSPPRGGGEQFF | TGTGCCAGCTCACCACCTCGGGGAGGAGGGGAGCAGTTCTTC
TRBJ1-2 | TRBV18 | . | . | CASSPRLYTGSNYGYTF | TGTGCCAGCTCACCGAGATTATATACAGGGTCAAACTATGGCTACACCTTC
TRBJ1-1 | TRBV2 | . | . | CASRVNTEAFF | TGTGCCAGCAGGGTGAACACTGAAGCTTTCTTT
TRBJ2-3 | TRBV9 | . | . | CASSVGGGDTQYF | TGTGCCAGCAGCGTAGGCGGCGGGGATACGCAGTATTTT
TRBJ1-4 | TRBV19 | . | . | CASATVLNEKLFF | TGTGCCAGTGCGACTGTACTTAATGAAAAACTGTTTTTT
TRBJ1-1 | TRBV6-5 | . | . | CASREYMNTEAFF | TGTGCCAGCAGAGAATACATGAACACTGAAGCTTTCTTT
TRBJ2-1 | TRBV29-1 | . | TRBD2 | CSVGLAGGSSYNEQFF | TGCAGCGTTGGGTTAGCGGGAGGGAGCTCCTACAATGAGCAGTTCTTC
TRBJ2-7 | TRBV4-1 | . | TRBD1 | CASSQEGRQGASEQYF | TGCGCCAGCAGCCAAGAGGGCCGACAGGGGGCCTCCGAGCAGTACTTC
TRBJ2-7 | TRBV6-5 | . | . | CASSYSGRGLHEQYF | TGTGCCAGCAGTTACTCCGGCAGGGGTTTGCACGAGCAGTACTTC
TRBJ2-5 | TRBV27 | . | . | CASSLNGPQETQYF | TGTGCCAGCAGTTTGAATGGGCCCCAAGAGACCCAGTACTTC
TRBJ1-5 | TRBV18 | few | . | CASSPNSNQPQHF | TGTGCCAGCTCACCAAATAGCAATCAGCCCCAGCATTTT
TRBJ2-1 | TRBV19 | . | . | CASTSGRSPFDEQFF | TGTGCCAGTACCTCGGGGAGGAGCCCCTTCGATGAGCAGTTCTTC
TRBJ2-5 | TRBV5-1 | . | . | CASSLYGTYQETQYF | TGCGCCAGCAGCTTGTACGGCACTTACCAAGAGACCCAGTACTTC
TRBJ2-7 | TRBV6-6 | few | TRBD1 | CASSTGTGGWEQYF | TGTGCCAGCAGTACCGGGACAGGGGGCTGGGAGCAGTACTTC
TRBJ2-1 | TRBV11-3 | . | TRBD2 | CASSLIGGGQFF | TGTGCCAGCAGCCTAATCGGGGGGGGGCAGTTCTTC